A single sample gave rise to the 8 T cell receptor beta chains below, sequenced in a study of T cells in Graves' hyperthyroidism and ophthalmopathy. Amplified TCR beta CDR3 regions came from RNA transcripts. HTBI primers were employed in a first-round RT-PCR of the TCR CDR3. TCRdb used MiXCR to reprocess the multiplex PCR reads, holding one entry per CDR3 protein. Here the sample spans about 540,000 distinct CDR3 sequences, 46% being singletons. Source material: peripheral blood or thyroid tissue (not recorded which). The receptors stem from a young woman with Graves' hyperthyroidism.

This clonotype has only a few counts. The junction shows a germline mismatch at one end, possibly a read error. As DNA, the CDR3 is TGCAGTGCCATTAACGGGGCGCACGATTCCGGGGAGCTGTACTTC. Protein: CSAINGAHDSGELYF. The chain combines TRBV20-1 with TRBJ2-7; D possibly uses TRBD1 or TRBD2 (5 bases each). The length of the CDR3 is 15 residues. CDR1 DFQATT and CDR2 SNEGSKA come from the germline V gene (reference sequence).

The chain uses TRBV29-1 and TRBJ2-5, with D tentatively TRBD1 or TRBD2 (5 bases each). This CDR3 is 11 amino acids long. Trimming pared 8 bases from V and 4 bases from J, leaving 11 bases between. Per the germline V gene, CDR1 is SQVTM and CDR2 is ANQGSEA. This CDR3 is CSSVGGETQYF. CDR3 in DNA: TGCAGCTCGGTTGGGGGAGAGACCCAGTACTTC.

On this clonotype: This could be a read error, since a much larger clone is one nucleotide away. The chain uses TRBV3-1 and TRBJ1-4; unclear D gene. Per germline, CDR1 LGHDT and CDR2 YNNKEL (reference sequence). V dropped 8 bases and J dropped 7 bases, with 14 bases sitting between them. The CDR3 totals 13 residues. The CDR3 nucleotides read TGTGCCAGCGGTTGGGCGGGAGTTGAAAAACTGTTTTTT. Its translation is CASGWAGVEKLFF.

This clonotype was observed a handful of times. CDR3 DNA sequence: TGTGCTAGTGGTTTGGTACTGGGGAGGGAAACTGACGAGCAGTACTTC. Its translation is CASGLVLGRETDEQYF. This chain joins TRBV12-5 and TRBJ2-7; 7 nucleotides match TRBD2. J lost 5 bases, V lost 0 bases, and 10 bases had no gene match. Germline CDR1 and CDR2: LGHNT and FRNRAP. This CDR3 has 16 amino acids.

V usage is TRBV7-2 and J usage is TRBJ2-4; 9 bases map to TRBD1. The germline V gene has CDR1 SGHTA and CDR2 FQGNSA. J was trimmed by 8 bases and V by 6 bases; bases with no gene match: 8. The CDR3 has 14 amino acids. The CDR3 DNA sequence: TGTGCCAGCAGGCCTCCGGGACAGGGTTACATTCAGTACTTC. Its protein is CASRPPGQGYIQYF.

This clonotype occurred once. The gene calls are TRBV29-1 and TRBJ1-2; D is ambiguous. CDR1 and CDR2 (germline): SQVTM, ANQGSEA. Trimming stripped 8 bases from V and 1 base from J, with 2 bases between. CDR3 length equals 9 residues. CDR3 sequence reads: CSLNYGYTF. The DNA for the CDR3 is TGCAGCCTTAACTATGGCTACACCTTC.

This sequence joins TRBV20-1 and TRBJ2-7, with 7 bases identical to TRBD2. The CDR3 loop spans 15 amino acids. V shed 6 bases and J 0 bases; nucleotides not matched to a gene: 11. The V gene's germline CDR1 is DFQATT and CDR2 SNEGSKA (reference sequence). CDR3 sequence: CSAQSGEGPSYEQYF. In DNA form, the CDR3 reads TGCAGTGCCCAGAGCGGGGAGGGCCCCTCCTACGAGCAGTACTTC.

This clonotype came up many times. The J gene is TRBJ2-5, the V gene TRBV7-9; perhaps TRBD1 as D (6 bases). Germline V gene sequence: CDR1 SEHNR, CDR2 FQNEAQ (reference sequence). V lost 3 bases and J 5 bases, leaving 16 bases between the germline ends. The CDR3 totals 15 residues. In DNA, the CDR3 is TGTGCCAGCAGCTTCACCCAGGGGTTTGGGGAGACCCAGTACTTC. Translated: CASSFTQGFGETQYF.